The source of this T cell receptor (beta chain) is a study of cytomegalovirus exposure and HLA in healthy donors. Study-wide results and caveats: Presence/absence analysis assumed near-uniform sequencing depth across donors. A later analysis found most CMV-associated TCR beta chains apparently HLA-restricted. CMV serostatus alone was available as immune exposure information. Reported findings show TCR beta sequences accurately forecast HLA-A and HLA-B alleles in most subjects.

The CDR3 runs 12 residues. Germline loops: CDR1 SGDLS, CDR2 YYNGEE. The V end lost 3 bases, the J end lost 6 bases, and 8 bases lay between the germline ends. A word on this clone: Its cognate antigen is unknown.

The PCR contained 60 Vbeta and 13 Jbeta primers. Produced via immunoSEQ multiplex PCR; TCRdb's table is partial and in-frame only. This table has 210,000 or so clones, around 80% appearing once. The TCR sequence derives from a boy aged 2 to 10 in good health and CMV-seronegative. The V call is TRBV9, the J call TRBJ2-3; D is undetermined. Material: PBMCs. CDR3 region: CASSGISDTQYF. CDR3 bases: TGTGCCAGCAGCGGTATATCCGATACGCAGTATTTT.